This is a list of T cell receptor beta chains from one sample in a study of radiation and T cells in renal cell carcinoma. Assay used: immunoSEQ multiplex PCR; TCRdb lists only in-frame clones, some missing. The sample contains 120,000 to 150,000 clones, about 88% of which appear only once. This specimen was blood, taken from a patient whose treatment included radiotherapy and nephrectomy. All receptors derive from a woman in her 70s with renal cell carcinoma. The CDR3 runs from the conserved cysteine through the conserved F or W. The D gene is left open where the match is weak. The size field is filled for only some rows; it gives once, few, many or a size class.

d_call: TRBD1
j_call: TRBJ1-5
v_call: TRBV30
clone_size: once
cdr3_nt: TGTGCCTGGACCGGGACAGGGGTAATGGATCAGCCCCAGCATTTT
cdr3_aa: CAWTGTGVMDQPQHF

d_call: -
j_call: TRBJ1-1
v_call: TRBV6-6
clone_size: -
cdr3_nt: TGTGCCAGCTCCTCCGGGGGTTATAAGAACACTGAAGCTTTCTTT
cdr3_aa: CASSSGGYKNTEAFF

d_call: -
j_call: TRBJ2-3
v_call: TRBV7-2
clone_size: -
cdr3_nt: TGTGCCAGCAGCTGGGTGAATGGGTATACGCAGTATTTT
cdr3_aa: CASSWVNGYTQYF

d_call: -
j_call: TRBJ1-1
v_call: TRBV9
clone_size: -
cdr3_nt: TGTGCCAGCAGCGCAACTACAGGGCCTCCCGCTGAAGCTTTCTTT
cdr3_aa: CASSATTGPPAEAFF

d_call: TRBD1
j_call: TRBJ2-7
v_call: TRBV2
clone_size: -
cdr3_nt: TGTGCCAGCAGGACTCTGGACAGGGGGTACGAGCAGTACTTC
cdr3_aa: CASRTLDRGYEQYF

d_call: -
j_call: TRBJ1-2
v_call: TRBV5-4
clone_size: -
cdr3_nt: TGTGCCAGCAGCTTGGCCGTCGGGGCGAGAGATGGCTACACCTTC
cdr3_aa: CASSLAVGARDGYTF

d_call: -
j_call: TRBJ1-1
v_call: TRBV2
clone_size: -
cdr3_nt: TGTGCCAGCAGTCCCAGGAGTGAGAACACTGAAGCTTTCTTT
cdr3_aa: CASSPRSENTEAFF

d_call: -
j_call: TRBJ1-2
v_call: TRBV16
clone_size: -
cdr3_nt: TGTGCCAGCAGCCAGTCGGTCGTCAGGGAGACCTTC
cdr3_aa: CASSQSVVRETF

d_call: -
j_call: TRBJ1-6
v_call: TRBV20-1
clone_size: -
cdr3_nt: TGCAGTGCTTGGGGCAATTCACCCCTCCACTTT
cdr3_aa: CSAWGNSPLHF

d_call: -
j_call: TRBJ2-3
v_call: TRBV7-2
clone_size: -
cdr3_nt: TGTGCCAGCAGCTTAGCACGGGGCCCTGGAGCTACGCAGTATTTT
cdr3_aa: CASSLARGPGATQYF

d_call: -
j_call: TRBJ2-7
v_call: TRBV7-9
clone_size: -
cdr3_nt: TGTGCCAGCAGCACCCGGGACGGTCCCTACGAGCAGTACTTC
cdr3_aa: CASSTRDGPYEQYF

d_call: TRBD1
j_call: TRBJ2-7
v_call: TRBV27
clone_size: -
cdr3_nt: TGTGCCAGCAGTAGGGACAGGGGTGACGAGCAGTACTTC
cdr3_aa: CASSRDRGDEQYF

d_call: -
j_call: TRBJ2-2
v_call: TRBV9
clone_size: -
cdr3_nt: TGTGCCAGCAGCCCTCGGGGGACCGGGGAGCTGTTTTTT
cdr3_aa: CASSPRGTGELFF

d_call: TRBD1
j_call: TRBJ2-7
v_call: TRBV7-2
clone_size: -
cdr3_nt: TGTGCCAGCAGCCAGACAGGGACCTACGAGCAGTACTTC
cdr3_aa: CASSQTGTYEQYF

d_call: -
j_call: TRBJ1-5
v_call: TRBV5-1
clone_size: -
cdr3_nt: TGCGCCAGCAGCTCCACAGTCAATCAGCCCCAGCATTTT
cdr3_aa: CASSSTVNQPQHF

d_call: TRBD1
j_call: TRBJ1-2
v_call: TRBV5-4
clone_size: -
cdr3_nt: TGTGCCAGCAGCTTGGCCCTTGGACAGGGAACCTATGGCTACACCTTC
cdr3_aa: CASSLALGQGTYGYTF

d_call: -
j_call: TRBJ2-7
v_call: TRBV30
clone_size: -
cdr3_nt: TGTGCCTGGAGTGTAGGGCATCTGAATGACGAGCAGTACTTC
cdr3_aa: CAWSVGHLNDEQYF

d_call: TRBD2
j_call: TRBJ2-5
v_call: TRBV10-3
clone_size: -
cdr3_nt: TGTGCCATCAGCGGCGGACTAGCGGGGGGGAAGTACCAAGAGACCCAGTACTTC
cdr3_aa: CAISGGLAGGKYQETQYF

d_call: TRBD1
j_call: TRBJ2-7
v_call: TRBV11-3
clone_size: once
cdr3_nt: TGTGCCAGCAGCTCCGGACAGGGGGAGGTGCAGCAGTACTTC
cdr3_aa: CASSSGQGEVQQYF

d_call: TRBD2
j_call: TRBJ2-7
v_call: TRBV4-2
clone_size: -
cdr3_nt: TGTGCCAGCAGCCAAGAACTAGCGTCCTCCTACGAGCAGTACTTC
cdr3_aa: CASSQELASSYEQYF

d_call: -
j_call: TRBJ1-5
v_call: TRBV27
clone_size: -
cdr3_nt: TGTGCCAGCAGTTTACAACGGAATCAGCCCCAGCATTTT
cdr3_aa: CASSLQRNQPQHF

d_call: -
j_call: TRBJ1-5
v_call: TRBV7-9
clone_size: once
cdr3_nt: TGTGCCAGCAGCTTTTCCTGGGACCAGCCCCAGCATTTT
cdr3_aa: CASSFSWDQPQHF

d_call: TRBD2
j_call: TRBJ2-4
v_call: TRBV30
clone_size: once
cdr3_nt: TGTGCCTGGAGACTAGCGGGGGGGCGAGGCAAAAACATTCAGTACTTC
cdr3_aa: CAWRLAGGRGKNIQYF

d_call: -
j_call: TRBJ1-6
v_call: TRBV6-1
clone_size: -
cdr3_nt: TGTGCCAGCAGTCCATCTCAGGGAAATTCACCCCTCCACTTT
cdr3_aa: CASSPSQGNSPLHF

d_call: -
j_call: TRBJ2-7
v_call: TRBV6-5
clone_size: -
cdr3_nt: TGTGCCAGCAGTTACGGGGGTATGAGCTCCTACGAGCAGTACTTC
cdr3_aa: CASSYGGMSSYEQYF

d_call: -
j_call: TRBJ1-2
v_call: TRBV6-5
clone_size: once
cdr3_nt: TGTGCCAGCAGTTTACTAGGGGGTGGAGGCTACACCTTC
cdr3_aa: CASSLLGGGGYTF

d_call: -
j_call: TRBJ1-3
v_call: TRBV7-2
clone_size: -
cdr3_nt: TGTGCCAGCAGCTTAGACACGGCTGGAAACACCATATATTTT
cdr3_aa: CASSLDTAGNTIYF